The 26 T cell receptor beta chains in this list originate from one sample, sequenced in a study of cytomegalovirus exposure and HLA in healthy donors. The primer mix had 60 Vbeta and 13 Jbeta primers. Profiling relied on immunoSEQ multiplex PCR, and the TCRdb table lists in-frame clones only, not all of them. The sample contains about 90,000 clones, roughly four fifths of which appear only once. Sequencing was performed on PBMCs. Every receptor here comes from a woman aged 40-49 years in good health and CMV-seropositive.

CDR3 bases: TGTGCCAGCAGTCAAGGTGGACAGGGAGGTTGGCAGTACTTC. It is translated as CASSQGGQGGWQYF. The chain recombines TRBV2 with TRBJ2-7; 8 bases match TRBD1. Per germline, CDR1 SNHLY and CDR2 FYNNEI. V lost 5 bases, J lost 9 bases, and 12 bases stayed unmatched. The CDR3 is 14 residues long.

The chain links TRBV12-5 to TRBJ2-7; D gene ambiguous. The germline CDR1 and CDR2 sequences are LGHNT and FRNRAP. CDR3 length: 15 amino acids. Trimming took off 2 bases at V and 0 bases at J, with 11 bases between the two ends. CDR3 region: CASGLRVSSSYEQYF. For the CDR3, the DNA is TGTGCTAGTGGTTTGCGGGTGAGCAGCTCCTACGAGCAGTACTTC.

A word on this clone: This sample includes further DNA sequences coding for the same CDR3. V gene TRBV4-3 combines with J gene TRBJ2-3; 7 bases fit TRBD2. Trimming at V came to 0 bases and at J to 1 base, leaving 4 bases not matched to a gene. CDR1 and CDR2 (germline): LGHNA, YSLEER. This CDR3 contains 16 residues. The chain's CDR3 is CASSQDMGGGTDTQYF. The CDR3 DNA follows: TGCGCCAGCAGCCAAGATATGGGAGGGGGCACAGATACGCAGTATTTT.

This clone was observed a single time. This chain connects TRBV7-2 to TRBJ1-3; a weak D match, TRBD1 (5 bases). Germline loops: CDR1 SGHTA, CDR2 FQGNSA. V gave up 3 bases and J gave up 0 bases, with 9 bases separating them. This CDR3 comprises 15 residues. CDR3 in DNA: TGTGCCAGCAGCTTTTGGAGGGGCTCTGGAAACACCATATATTTT. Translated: CASSFWRGSGNTIYF.

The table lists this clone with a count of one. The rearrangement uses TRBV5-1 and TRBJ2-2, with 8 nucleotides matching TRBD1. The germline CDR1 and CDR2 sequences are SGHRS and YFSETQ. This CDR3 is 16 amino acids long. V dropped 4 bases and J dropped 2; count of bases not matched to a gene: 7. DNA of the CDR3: TGCGCCAGCAGCCCGCCGGGACAGGAAAACACCGGGGAGCTGTTTTTT. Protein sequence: CASSPPGQENTGELFF. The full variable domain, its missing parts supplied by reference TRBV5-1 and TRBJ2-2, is KAGVTQTPRYLIKTRGQQVTLSCSPISGHRSVSWYQQTPGQGLQFLFEYFSETQRNKGNFPGRFSGRQFSNSRSEMNVSTLELGDSALYLCASSPPGQENTGELFFGEGSRLTVL.

The chain's CDR3 is CASSQAQGGYGYTF. For the CDR3, the DNA is TGCGCCAGCAGTCAGGCACAGGGGGGCTATGGCTACACCTTC. The chain carries TRBV5-1 and TRBJ1-2; 8 bases align to TRBD1. There are 14 residues in the CDR3. Trimming took 5 bases from V and 4 from J; bases not matched to a gene: 7. CDR1 and CDR2 from the germline V gene are SGHRS and YFSETQ. The entire variable domain, with the rest obtained from reference TRBV5-1 and TRBJ1-2, is as follows: KAGVTQTPRYLIKTRGQQVTLSCSPISGHRSVSWYQQTPGQGLQFLFEYFSETQRNKGNFPGRFSGRQFSNSRSEMNVSTLELGDSALYLCASSQAQGGYGYTFGSGTRLTVV.

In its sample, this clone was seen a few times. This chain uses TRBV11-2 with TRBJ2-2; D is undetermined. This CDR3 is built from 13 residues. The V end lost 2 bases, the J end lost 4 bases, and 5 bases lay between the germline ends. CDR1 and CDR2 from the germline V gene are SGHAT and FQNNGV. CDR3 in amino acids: CASSLQSTGELFF. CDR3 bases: TGTGCCAGCAGCTTACAGTCCACCGGGGAGCTGTTTTTT.

CDR3 protein: CASSPDWDSPLHF. CDR3 in DNA: TGTGCCAGCAGTCCCGACTGGGATTCACCCCTCCACTTT. The genes are TRBV5-5 and TRBJ1-6; D unclear. CDR1 is SGHKS, CDR2 YYEKEE, per germline (reference sequence). This CDR3 has 13 amino acids. V lost 5 bases, J lost 8 bases, and 11 bases lay in between.

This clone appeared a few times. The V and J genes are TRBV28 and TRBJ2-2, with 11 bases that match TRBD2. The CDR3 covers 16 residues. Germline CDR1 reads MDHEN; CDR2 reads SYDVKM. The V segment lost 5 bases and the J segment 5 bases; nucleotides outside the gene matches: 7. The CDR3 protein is CASSPLTSGKTGELFF. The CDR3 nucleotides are TGTGCCAGCAGTCCTCTGACTAGCGGGAAGACCGGGGAGCTGTTTTTT.

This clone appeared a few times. Written as DNA, the CDR3 is TGCGCCAGCACCGCGGACAGGGGTTCCTACAATGAGCAGTTCTTC. Protein: CASTADRGSYNEQFF. This chain links TRBV4-3 with TRBJ2-1; 9 nucleotides line up with TRBD1. V lost 7 bases, J lost 1 base, and 5 bases stayed unmatched. The germline CDR1 and CDR2 sequences are LGHNA and YSLEER. The length of the CDR3 is 15 residues.

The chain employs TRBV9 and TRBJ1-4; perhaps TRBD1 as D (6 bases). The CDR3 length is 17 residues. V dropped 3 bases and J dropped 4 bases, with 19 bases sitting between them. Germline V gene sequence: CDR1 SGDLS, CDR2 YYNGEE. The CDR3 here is CASSGSLDRAINEKLFF. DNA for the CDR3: TGTGCCAGCAGCGGCTCCCTGGACAGAGCGATTAATGAAAAACTGTTTTTT.

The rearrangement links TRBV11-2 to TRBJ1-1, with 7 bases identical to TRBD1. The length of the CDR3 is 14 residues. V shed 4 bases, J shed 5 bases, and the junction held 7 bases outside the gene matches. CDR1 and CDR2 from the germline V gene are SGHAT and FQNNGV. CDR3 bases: TGTGCCAGCAGCTCTCAGGGGGTGAGGACTGAAGCTTTCTTT. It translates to CASSSQGVRTEAFF.

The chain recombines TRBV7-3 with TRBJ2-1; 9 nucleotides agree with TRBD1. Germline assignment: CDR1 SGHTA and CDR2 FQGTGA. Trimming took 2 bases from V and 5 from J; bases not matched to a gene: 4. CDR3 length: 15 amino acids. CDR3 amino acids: CASSLRQGVNNEQFF. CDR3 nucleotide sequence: TGTGCCAGCAGCTTACGACAGGGGGTAAACAATGAGCAGTTCTTC.

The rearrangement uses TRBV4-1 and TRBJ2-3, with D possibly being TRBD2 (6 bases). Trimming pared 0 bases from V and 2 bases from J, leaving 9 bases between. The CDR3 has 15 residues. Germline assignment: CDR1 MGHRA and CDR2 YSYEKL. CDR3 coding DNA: TGCGCCAGCAGCCAAGATCCACTAGCCACAGATACGCAGTATTTT. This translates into CASSQDPLATDTQYF.

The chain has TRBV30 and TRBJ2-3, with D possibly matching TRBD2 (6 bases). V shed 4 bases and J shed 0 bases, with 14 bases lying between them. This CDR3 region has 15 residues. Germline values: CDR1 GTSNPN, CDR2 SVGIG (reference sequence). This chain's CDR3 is CAWNLLASSTDTQYF. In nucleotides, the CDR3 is TGTGCCTGGAATCTTCTAGCGTCTAGCACAGATACGCAGTATTTT.

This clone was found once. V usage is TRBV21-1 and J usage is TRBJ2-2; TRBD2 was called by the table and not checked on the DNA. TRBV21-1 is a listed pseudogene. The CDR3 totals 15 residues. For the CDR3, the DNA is TGTGCCAGCAGCAAAGGTGGGATGCTAGCCTGGGAGCTGTTTTTT. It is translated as CASSKGGMLAWELFF.

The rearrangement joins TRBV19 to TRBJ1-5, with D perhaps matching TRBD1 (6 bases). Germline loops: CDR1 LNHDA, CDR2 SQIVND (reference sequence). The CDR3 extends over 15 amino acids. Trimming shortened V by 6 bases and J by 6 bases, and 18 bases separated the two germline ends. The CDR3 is CASRNLGASSQPQHF. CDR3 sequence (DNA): TGTGCCAGTAGGAACTTGGGGGCCTCAAGTCAGCCCCAGCATTTT.

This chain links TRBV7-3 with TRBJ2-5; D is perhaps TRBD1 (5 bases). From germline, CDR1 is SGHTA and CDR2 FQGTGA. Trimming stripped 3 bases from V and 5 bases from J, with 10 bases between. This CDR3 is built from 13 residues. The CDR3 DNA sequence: TGTGCCAGCAGCTTCCAGGGTGGCGAGACCCAGTACTTC. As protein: CASSFQGGETQYF.

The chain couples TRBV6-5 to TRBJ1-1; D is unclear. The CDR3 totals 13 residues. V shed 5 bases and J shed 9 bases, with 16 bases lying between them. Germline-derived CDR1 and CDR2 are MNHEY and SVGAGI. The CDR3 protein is CASSPQEVGKAFF. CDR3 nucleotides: TGTGCCAGCAGTCCCCAGGAGGTGGGTAAAGCTTTCTTT.

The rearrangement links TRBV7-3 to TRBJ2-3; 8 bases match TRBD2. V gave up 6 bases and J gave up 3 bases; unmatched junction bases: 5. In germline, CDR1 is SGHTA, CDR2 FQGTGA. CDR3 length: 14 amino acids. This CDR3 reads CASSRGGVTDTQYF. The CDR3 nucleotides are TGTGCCAGCAGTCGGGGGGGGGTAACAGATACGCAGTATTTT.

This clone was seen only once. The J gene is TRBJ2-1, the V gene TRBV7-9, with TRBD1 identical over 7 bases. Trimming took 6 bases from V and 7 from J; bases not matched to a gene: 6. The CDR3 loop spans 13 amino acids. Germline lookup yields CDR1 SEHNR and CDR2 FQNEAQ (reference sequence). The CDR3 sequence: CASSPTGRNEQFF. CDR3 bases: TGTGCCAGCAGTCCGACAGGGCGTAATGAGCAGTTCTTC. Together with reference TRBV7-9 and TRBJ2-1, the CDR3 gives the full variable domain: DTGVSQNPRHKITKRGQNVTFRCDPISEHNRLYWYRQTLGQGPEFLTYFQNEAQLEKSRLLSDRFSAERPKGSFSTLEIQRTEQGDSAMYLCASSPTGRNEQFFGPGTRLTVL.

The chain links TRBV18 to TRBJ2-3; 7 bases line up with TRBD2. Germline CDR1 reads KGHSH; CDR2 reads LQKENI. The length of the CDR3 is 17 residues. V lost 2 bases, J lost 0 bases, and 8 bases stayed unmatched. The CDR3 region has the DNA TGTGCCAGCTCACCAATGGCGGGGGACCCTAGCACAGATACGCAGTATTTT. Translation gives CASSPMAGDPSTDTQYF.

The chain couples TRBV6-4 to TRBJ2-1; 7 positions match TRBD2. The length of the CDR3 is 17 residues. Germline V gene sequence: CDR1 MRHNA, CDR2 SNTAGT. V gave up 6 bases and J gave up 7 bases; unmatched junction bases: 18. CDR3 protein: CASRVTGSGGSLNEQFF. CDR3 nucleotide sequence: TGTGCCAGCAGAGTGACGGGTTCGGGCGGGAGTCTGAATGAGCAGTTCTTC.

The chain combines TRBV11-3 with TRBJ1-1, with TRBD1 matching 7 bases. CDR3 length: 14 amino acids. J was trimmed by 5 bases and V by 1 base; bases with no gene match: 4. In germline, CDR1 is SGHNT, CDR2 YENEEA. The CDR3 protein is CASSLGQGSTEAFF. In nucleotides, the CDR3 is TGTGCCAGCAGCTTAGGACAGGGAAGTACTGAAGCTTTCTTT. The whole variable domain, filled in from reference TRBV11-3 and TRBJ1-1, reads EAGVVQSPRYKIIEKKQPVAFWCNPISGHNTLYWYLQNLGQGPELLIRYENEEAVDDSQLPKDRFSAERLKGVDSTLKIQPAELGDSAVYLCASSLGQGSTEAFFGQGTRLTVV.

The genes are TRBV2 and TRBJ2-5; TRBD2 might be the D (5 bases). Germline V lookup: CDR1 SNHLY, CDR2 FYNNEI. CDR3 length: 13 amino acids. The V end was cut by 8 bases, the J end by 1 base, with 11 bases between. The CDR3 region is CASQSGPQETQYF. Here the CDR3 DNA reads TGTGCCAGCCAAAGCGGCCCCCAAGAGACCCAGTACTTC. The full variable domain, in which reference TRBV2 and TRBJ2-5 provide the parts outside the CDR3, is EPEVTQTPSHQVTQMGQEVILRCVPISNHLYFYWYRQILGQKVEFLVSFYNNEISEKSEIFDDQFSVERPDGSNFTLKIRSTKLEDSAMYFCASQSGPQETQYFGPGTRLLVL.

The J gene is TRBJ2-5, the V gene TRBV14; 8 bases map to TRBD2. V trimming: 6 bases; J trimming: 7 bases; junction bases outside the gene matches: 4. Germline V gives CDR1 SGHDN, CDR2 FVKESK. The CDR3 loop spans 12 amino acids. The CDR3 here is CASRASGGTQYF. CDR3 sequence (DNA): TGTGCCAGCAGGGCCAGCGGGGGGACCCAGTACTTC. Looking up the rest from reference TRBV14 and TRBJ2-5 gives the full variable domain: EAGVTQFPSHSVIEKGQTVTLRCDPISGHDNLYWYRRVMGKEIKFLLHFVKESKQDESGMPNNRFLAERTGGTYSTLKVQPAELEDSGVYFCASRASGGTQYFGPGTRLLVL.